This TCR beta chain was captured by sequencing in a study of shared clonotypes between healthy human individuals. Study-wide context: CD4 naive and memory got three plates each, CD8 naive two, CD8 memory one. Study findings and constraints: Specimens sampled were limited to blood, with tissue repertoires likely differing. In general, naive subsets displayed greater estimated richness than memory subsets did. There were few donors, and this limited the genetic and exposure-history diversity represented.

There are 14 residues in the CDR3. V gave up 8 bases and J gave up 4 bases; unmatched junction bases: 6. The germline CDR1 and CDR2 sequences are MNHEY and SMNVEV (reference sequence). CD45RO negativity and positive selection for CCR7 defined naive CD8 cells, a population that excluded terminally differentiated effector memory CD45RA+ cells. As regards this clone: Its antigen is unidentified.

TCRdb keeps only in-frame clones here, not all; method: immunoSEQ multiplex PCR. The table shows about 2 million clones, with roughly 95% occurring only once. Sequenced sample: naive CD8+ T cells sorted from blood. This clonotype originated in a man aged 18-30 years in good health. The chain is built from TRBV27 and TRBJ2-3; 10 positions match TRBD1. CDR3 sequence (DNA): TGTGCCAGCTCAGGACAGGGGGGCCCAGATACGCAGTATTTT. Protein sequence: CASSGQGGPDTQYF.